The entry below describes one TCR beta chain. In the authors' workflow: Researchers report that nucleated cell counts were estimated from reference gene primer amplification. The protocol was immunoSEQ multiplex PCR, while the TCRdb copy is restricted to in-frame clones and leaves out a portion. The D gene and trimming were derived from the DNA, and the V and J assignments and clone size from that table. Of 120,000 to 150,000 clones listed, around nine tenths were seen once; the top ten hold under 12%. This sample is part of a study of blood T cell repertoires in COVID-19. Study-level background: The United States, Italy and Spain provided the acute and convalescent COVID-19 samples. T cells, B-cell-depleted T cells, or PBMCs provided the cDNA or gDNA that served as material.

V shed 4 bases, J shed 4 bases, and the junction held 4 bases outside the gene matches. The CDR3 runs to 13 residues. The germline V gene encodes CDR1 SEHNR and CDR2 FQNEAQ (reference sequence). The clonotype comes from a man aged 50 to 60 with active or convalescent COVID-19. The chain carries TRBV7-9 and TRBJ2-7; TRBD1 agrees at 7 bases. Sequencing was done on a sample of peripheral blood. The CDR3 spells CASSSSGQYEQYF. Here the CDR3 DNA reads TGTGCCAGCAGCTCATCGGGACAGTACGAGCAGTACTTC.